This is a list of T cell receptor beta chains from one sample in a study of beta chain features in type 1 diabetes. Sequencing used immunoSEQ multiplex PCR; TCRdb keeps in-frame clones, though not all of them. The sample has 350,000 to 400,000 clones; approximately 16% are singletons. The sequenced sample consisted of naive CD4+ T cells from blood. These receptors were obtained from a woman between 18 and 29 years old in good health. The CDR3 runs from the conserved cysteine through the conserved F or W. Fields, in order: V gene, J gene, D gene, clone size, CDR3 DNA, CDR3 protein. D genes are given only for firm matches. Some rows have no size entry. The others give once, few or many, or a class for an expanded clone.

TRBV30	TRBJ2-6	.	few	TGTGCCTGGAGGACTTCTGGGGCCAACGTCCTGACTTTC	CAWRTSGANVLTF
TRBV30	TRBJ1-3	.	.	TGTGCCTGGAGTGTCGGCTCTGGAAACACCATATATTTT	CAWSVGSGNTIYF
TRBV7-3	TRBJ2-1	TRBD2	.	TGTGCCAGCAGCATGTTAGCGGGAGTTCAATACAATGAGCAGTTCTTC	CASSMLAGVQYNEQFF
TRBV6-5	TRBJ2-5	.	.	TGTGCCAGCAGTTATCCAGGATTGGAAGAGACCCAGTACTTC	CASSYPGLEETQYF
TRBV30	TRBJ2-1	.	.	TGTGCCTGGAGTGAGAGTTCTAACTACAATGAGCAGTTCTTC	CAWSESSNYNEQFF
TRBV5-1	TRBJ2-5	.	.	TGCGCCAGCGGACTCTCGGGAACCCAAGAGACCCAGTACTTC	CASGLSGTQETQYF
TRBV30	TRBJ2-1	TRBD2	.	TGTGCCTCCGGACTAGCGGGAGTAGGGGAGCAGTTCTTC	CASGLAGVGEQFF
TRBV7-9	TRBJ1-2	.	few	TGTGCCAGCAGCTTAGATGCAAAGCTAAACTATGGCTACACCTTC	CASSLDAKLNYGYTF
TRBV13	TRBJ2-7	TRBD2	.	TGTGCCAGCAGCTTTTGGCGGGAGAGAGACGAGCAGTACTTC	CASSFWRERDEQYF
TRBV6-5	TRBJ2-7	.	.	TGTGCCAGCAGATCGCTAGCGACTAGCTCCTACGAGCAGTACTTC	CASRSLATSSYEQYF
TRBV18	TRBJ2-1	TRBD1	.	TGTGCCAGCTCACCCACAGGGGCAAGGTACAATGAGCAGTTCTTC	CASSPTGARYNEQFF
TRBV6-1	TRBJ1-5	TRBD1	few	TGTGCCAGCAGCGGGACAGGGATAAATCAGCCCCAGCATTTT	CASSGTGINQPQHF
TRBV27	TRBJ2-1	.	few	TGTGCCAGCAGTATAATGGGGACTGGCGAGCAGTTCTTC	CASSIMGTGEQFF
TRBV9	TRBJ1-1	TRBD1	.	TGTGCCAGCAGCGACCTTGGACAGGGACGCCCTGAAGCTTTCTTT	CASSDLGQGRPEAFF
TRBV5-4	TRBJ2-2	TRBD1	.	TGTGCCAGCAGCTTGATGGACAGGGAGTCCGGGGAGCTGTTTTTT	CASSLMDRESGELFF
TRBV10-1	TRBJ1-5	TRBD1	few	TGCGCCAGCGGACAGGGGAATCAGCCCCAGCATTTT	CASGQGNQPQHF
TRBV7-8	TRBJ2-7	TRBD2	.	TGTGCCAGCAGCTTAGTTCTACACCGGGACGGGAGGACCTACGAGCAGTACTTC	CASSLVLHRDGRTYEQYF
TRBV7-2	TRBJ2-3	TRBD1	.	TGTGCCAGCAGCTTAGGAGGGGGCGCAGATACGCAGTATTTT	CASSLGGGADTQYF
TRBV14	TRBJ2-7	TRBD1	.	TGTGCCAGCAGCCACTGGAGACAGGGGCATCAGGACGAGCAGTACTTC	CASSHWRQGHQDEQYF
TRBV27	TRBJ2-7	TRBD2	few	TGTGCCAGCAGCAAGCGGGAAGCCTACGAGCAGTACTTC	CASSKREAYEQYF
TRBV27	TRBJ2-6	.	.	TGTGCCAGCAGTTTTTCAGGGGCCTCTGGGGCCAACGTCCTGACTTTC	CASSFSGASGANVLTF
TRBV11-3	TRBJ1-1	TRBD1	.	TGTGCCAGCAGCCTCCGACAGGGAGAAGCTTTCTTT	CASSLRQGEAFF
TRBV30	TRBJ2-7	.	few	TGTGCCTGGAGTGTAATGTCGGAGCAGTACTTC	CAWSVMSEQYF
TRBV10-1	TRBJ2-7	TRBD1	.	TGCGCCAGCACCTCGGACAGGGCCGCCTACGAGCAGTACTTC	CASTSDRAAYEQYF
TRBV5-1	TRBJ2-5	.	few	TGCGCCAGCAACGGTTTAGGCCCCGCAGGGGAGACCCAGTACTTC	CASNGLGPAGETQYF
TRBV18	TRBJ1-3	.	few	TGTGCCAGCTCACCACCGGCCCGCTCTGGAAACACCATATATTTT	CASSPPARSGNTIYF
TRBV15	TRBJ2-1	TRBD2	.	TGTGCCACCAGCAGGTGGGGACTAGCGGGGGGGAGCTCCTACAATGAGCAGTTCTTC	CATSRWGLAGGSSYNEQFF
TRBV28	TRBJ1-2	TRBD1	.	TGTGCCAGCAGTCCTACCAGGACAGGGAAACATGGCTACACCTTC	CASSPTRTGKHGYTF
TRBV29-1	TRBJ1-1	.	.	TGCAGCGGGGAGCTACAGGGGAACACTGAAGCTTTCTTT	CSGELQGNTEAFF
TRBV5-1	TRBJ2-1	TRBD2	few	TGCGCCAGCAGCGCATACGGGACTAGCGGTTACAATGAGCAGTTCTTC	CASSAYGTSGYNEQFF
TRBV30	TRBJ2-5	.	.	TGTGCCTGGAGTGTCGGGACCCAGTACTTC	CAWSVGTQYF
TRBV28	TRBJ2-1	TRBD1	few	TGTGCCAGCGTTATCGACAGGGTTAGCAATGAGCAGTTCTTC	CASVIDRVSNEQFF
TRBV20-1	TRBJ2-3	.	few	TGCAGTGTCCCCTACACAGATACGCAGTATTTT	CSVPYTDTQYF
TRBV2	TRBJ1-1	.	once	TGTGCCAGCAGTGAAGAAGGACACCCGGTGACTGAAGCTTTCTTT	CASSEEGHPVTEAFF
TRBV5-1	TRBJ1-1	.	.	TGCGCCAGCAGAGCGGACAGTTTGAACACTGAAGCTTTCTTT	CASRADSLNTEAFF
TRBV2	TRBJ2-7	TRBD1	.	TGTGCCAGCAGTACCGGGACAGGGAGATCCTACGAGCAGTACTTC	CASSTGTGRSYEQYF
TRBV5-1	TRBJ2-1	TRBD1	few	TGCGCCAGCAGCTTGGACAGGGGCGGGTTTACTGAGCAGTTCTTC	CASSLDRGGFTEQFF
TRBV27	TRBJ1-5	.	.	TGTGCCAGCAGTTTTAGCTGGGGCAATCAGCCCCAGCATTTT	CASSFSWGNQPQHF
TRBV5-1	TRBJ2-5	TRBD1	.	TGCGCCAGCAGCGCCGGGACAGCTGGTACAGTGACCCAGTACTTC	CASSAGTAGTVTQYF
TRBV7-9	TRBJ2-5	TRBD2	few	TGTGCCAGCAGTCTAGGAGGAGCTAGCGGGAGTCGGGAGACCCAGTACTTC	CASSLGGASGSRETQYF
TRBV30	TRBJ1-1	.	few	TGTGCCTGGAAGTACAGGGTAAGAATATCTGAAGCTTTCTTT	CAWKYRVRISEAFF
TRBV20-1	TRBJ2-7	.	few	TGCAGTGCTAGAGTTCCGGACGAGCAGTACTTC	CSARVPDEQYF
TRBV7-9	TRBJ2-3	TRBD2	few	TGTGCCAGCAGCTTTGGACGGACTGGGACTAGCGGGAGCACAGATACGCAGTATTTT	CASSFGRTGTSGSTDTQYF
TRBV28	TRBJ1-1	.	few	TGTGCCAGCAGTCAGGCCCCAGGAAACACTGAAGCTTTCTTT	CASSQAPGNTEAFF
TRBV28	TRBJ2-7	.	few	TGTGCCAGCAGTCCCACTGAGGCGGGGGCCCACGAGCAGTACTTC	CASSPTEAGAHEQYF
TRBV21-1	TRBJ2-5	.	.	TGTGCCAGCAGCAAAGGCTCCGGGACAGGGGTTGAGGCCCAGTACTTC	CASSKGSGTGVEAQYF
TRBV5-1	TRBJ2-1	TRBD2	.	TGCGCCAGCAGCTTGGCAGCGGGAGCCCACAATGAGCAGTTCTTC	CASSLAAGAHNEQFF
TRBV29-1	TRBJ2-1	TRBD1	few	TGCAGCGCCCGGCGGACAGGGGTATACAATGAGCAGTTCTTC	CSARRTGVYNEQFF
TRBV9	TRBJ2-3	TRBD2	few	TGTGCCAGCAGCCCGCGGGGGAGCGGAAGCACAGATACGCAGTATTTT	CASSPRGSGSTDTQYF
TRBV28	TRBJ2-1	TRBD2	.	TGTGCCAGCAGCACCGGGGGGCGGGAGGTCTCCGCCTATGAGCAGTTCTTC	CASSTGGREVSAYEQFF
TRBV2	TRBJ2-3	TRBD2	once	TGTGCCAGCGTTAAGCGGGAGGGCACAGATACGCAGTATTTT	CASVKREGTDTQYF
TRBV7-2	TRBJ2-7	.	.	TGTGCCAGCAGCTTAGACAGGGAAACTGGCGAGCAGTACTTC	CASSLDRETGEQYF
TRBV29-1	TRBJ2-2	TRBD2	few	TGCAGCGTTTCTAGCGGGAGGGCCGGGGAGCTGTTTTTT	CSVSSGRAGELFF
TRBV30	TRBJ2-1	TRBD2	few	TGTGCCTGCATGACTAGCGGGAGAGTAAATGAGCAGTTCTTC	CACMTSGRVNEQFF